This T cell receptor (beta chain) was captured in a study of control samples from healthy donors and cancer patients. This clone came up once. The CDR3 is made up of 15 amino acids. V was cut by 3 bases and J by 2 bases, with 14 bases left in between. Per the germline V gene, CDR1 is SGHRS and CDR2 is YFSETQ. This table comes from immunoSEQ multiplex PCR, and its TCRdb copy is limited to in-frame clones, with some not included. Here the sample spans about 120,000 clones, more than 80% being singletons. This receptor was taken from a woman aged 45-65 years with colorectal cancer. V usage is TRBV5-1 and J usage is TRBJ2-5; the D call may be TRBD1 or TRBD2 (5 bases each). The specimen was PBMCs. This CDR3 reads CASSSPGDGQETQYF. The CDR3 nucleotides are TGCGCCAGCAGCTCCCCCGGGGACGGACAAGAGACCCAGTACTTC.